One TCR beta chain is described in this entry. Its antigen remains unidentified. The data are from a study of OX40 agonist ivuxolimab in advanced cancers. At the level of the study: Prior therapy, whether anti-PD-1, anti-PD-L1 or anti-CTLA-4, was allowed, and 35% to 40% had some.

Regarding the study as a whole: CD4+ and CD8+ T cells in blood underwent clonal expansion by week 6 at 0.1 to 3.0 mg/kg. The specificity for antigen of the expanded peripheral T cells was not determined.

Measured with immunoSEQ multiplex PCR; TCRdb has only the in-frame clones, and not every one. The sample lists tens of thousands of clones; 80% to 95% were seen once. Patients with autoimmune history or systemic immunosuppression were excluded. The CDR3 covers 18 residues. Germline loops: CDR1 SNHLY, CDR2 FYNNEI. J lost 0 bases, V lost 4 bases, and 10 bases had no gene match. The source is an adult with an advanced solid tumor such as melanoma, head and neck, liver or kidney cancer. Sequencing was performed on CD4+ or CD8+ T cells sorted from blood, taken in a trial of the OX40 agonist ivuxolimab. This chain links TRBV2 with TRBJ1-4, with 8 bases lining up with TRBD1. The CDR3 protein is CASSGTGRTLSTNEKLFF. CDR3 DNA sequence: TGTGCCAGCAGTGGGACAGGGAGAACCCTCTCAACTAATGAAAAACTGTTTTTT. Full variable domain (missing parts from reference TRBV2 and TRBJ1-4): EPEVTQTPSHQVTQMGQEVILRCVPISNHLYFYWYRQILGQKVEFLVSFYNNEISEKSEIFDDQFSVERPDGSNFTLKIRSTKLEDSAMYFCASSGTGRTLSTNEKLFFGSGTQLSVL.